These 7 T cell receptor beta chains share one sample of origin, sequenced in a study of cytomegalovirus exposure and HLA in healthy donors. Here immunoSEQ multiplex PCR was the method, and the copy in TCRdb shows in-frame clones only, minus some. The table records around 130,000 clones, about nine tenths of them present only once. The source material was PBMCs. The receptors were sampled from a man under 40 in good health and CMV-seronegative.

The chain couples TRBV28 to TRBJ1-2; 7 bases agree with TRBD1. Per the germline V gene, CDR1 is MDHEN and CDR2 is SYDVKM. The CDR3 has 14 residues. V lost 8 bases and J lost 4; bases outside the gene matches: 10. CDR3 amino acids: CASSLGQGVYGYTF. The CDR3 DNA follows: TGTGCCAGCTCCCTCGGCCAGGGGGTCTATGGCTACACCTTC.

This chain links TRBV27 with TRBJ2-3; no reliable D call. There are 12 residues in the CDR3. V lost 4 bases to trimming and J lost 6 bases, with 8 bases between them. The germline CDR1 and CDR2 sequences are MNHEY and SMNVEV (reference sequence). Written as DNA, the CDR3 is TGTGCCAGCAGTTCCAATTTTGATACGCAGTATTTT. Translation gives CASSSNFDTQYF.

The gene calls are TRBV9 and TRBJ2-3; possibly TRBD2 for D (5 bases). Trimming cost V 4 bases and J 6 bases, with 27 bases left between them. There are 18 residues in the CDR3. Germline V lookup: CDR1 SGDLS, CDR2 YYNGEE. The CDR3 protein is CASSSPRVAGWYPDTQYF. Written as DNA, the CDR3 is TGTGCCAGCAGCTCCCCCCGGGTGGCGGGTTGGTACCCGGATACGCAGTATTTT.

V is TRBV6-5 and J is TRBJ1-4, with D perhaps matching TRBD1 (6 bases). This CDR3 spans 14 amino acids. The V end lost 2 bases, the J end lost 5 bases, and 9 bases lay between the germline ends. Germline V lookup: CDR1 MNHEY, CDR2 SVGAGI. The CDR3 sequence: CASSYSRGNEKLFF. CDR3 nucleotide sequence: TGTGCCAGCAGTTACAGCAGGGGCAATGAAAAACTGTTTTTT.

The rearrangement links TRBV5-1 to TRBJ1-1; D is perhaps TRBD1 (6 bases). The CDR3 is 12 amino acids. Germline V gene sequence: CDR1 SGHRS, CDR2 YFSETQ. Trimming stripped 0 bases from V and 12 bases from J, with 12 bases between. Here the CDR3 reads CASSLEGGLPFF. The CDR3 nucleotides are TGCGCCAGCAGCTTGGAGGGGGGGTTGCCTTTCTTT.

Regarding this clone: Other DNA sequences in the sample encode the same CDR3. The chain carries TRBV7-2 and TRBJ2-5, with a weak D call TRBD2 (6 bases). Trimming took 1 base from V and 2 from J, leaving 8 bases between them. The CDR3 loop spans 14 amino acids. Germline V CDR1 and CDR2: SGHTA, FQGNSA. The DNA for the CDR3 is TGTGCCAGCAGCTTAGTCGGAGGGCAAGAGACCCAGTACTTC. Protein product: CASSLVGGQETQYF.

The J gene is TRBJ2-5, the V gene TRBV4-1; 7 bases match TRBD2. Germline assignment: CDR1 MGHRA and CDR2 YSYEKL. CDR3 length: 14 amino acids. V lost 1 base, J lost 3 bases, and 2 bases stayed unmatched. The CDR3 loop reads CASSQVSGEETQYF. CDR3 nucleotide sequence: TGCGCCAGCAGCCAAGTCAGCGGGGAAGAGACCCAGTACTTC.